The 10 T cell receptor beta chains below were found in one sample sequenced in a study of Graves' ophthalmopathy and Graves' hyperthyroidism. The sequenced template was RNA, covering the TCR beta CDR3 region. Scientists carried out first-round RT-PCR using HTBI primers and then a second-round multiplex PCR. In TCRdb, the multiplex PCR reads were re-called with MiXCR into one record per CDR3 protein. Of roughly 610,000 distinct CDR3 sequences in the sample, about a fifth were seen once. Sequencing was done on a sample of peripheral blood. These receptors originate from a woman between 18 and 30 years old with stable Graves' hyperthyroidism. Some clones in this sample may be carry-over from other donors' samples.

The sample holds many counts of this clonotype. V is TRBV11-2 and J is TRBJ2-5; 7 bases map to TRBD1. CDR1 and CDR2 from the germline V gene are SGHAT and FQNNGV. The CDR3 has 15 residues. The trim removed 2 bases at V and 2 bases at J, leaving 5 bases unmatched. This CDR3 is CASSLNRGSQETQYF. CDR3 bases: TGTGCCAGCAGCTTAAACAGGGGATCACAAGAGACCCAGTACTTC. The full variable domain, in which reference TRBV11-2 and TRBJ2-5 provide the parts outside the CDR3, is EAGVAQSPRYKIIEKRQSVAFWCNPISGHATLYWYQQILGQGPKLLIQFQNNGVVDDSQLPKDRFSAERLKGVDSTLKIQPAKLEDSAVYLCASSLNRGSQETQYFGPGTRLLVL.

At least ten counts were recorded for this clonotype. This may come from a read error, since a much larger clone is one base off. The rearrangement links TRBV3-1 to TRBJ1-1; the D is unclear. Trimming removed 4 bases at V and 1 base at J, with 7 bases between. The V gene's germline CDR1 is LGHDT and CDR2 YNNKEL (reference sequence). This CDR3 has 13 amino acids. CDR3 protein: CASSPRPNTEAFF. In DNA form, the CDR3 reads TGTGCCAGCAGCCCCCGACCGAACACTGAAGCTTTCTTT.

In its sample, this clonotype was seen many times. The CDR3 sequence is CSVPGPSNQPQHF. The CDR3 DNA reads as TGCAGTGTCCCGGGACCAAGCAATCAGCCCCAGCATTTT. This sequence joins TRBV20-1 and TRBJ1-5; a weak D match, TRBD1 (5 bases). The germline V and J ends were trimmed by 7 bases and 1 base, with 11 bases remaining between them. Looked up from germline, CDR1 is DFQATT and CDR2 is SNEGSKA (reference sequence). CDR3 length: 13 amino acids.

This clonotype was detected only a few times. The chain joins TRBV28 to TRBJ1-1; 7 bases align to TRBD1. The CDR3 is made up of 15 amino acids. Germline V CDR1 and CDR2: MDHEN, SYDVKM. V lost 4 bases to trimming and J lost 1 base; unmatched junction nucleotides: 6. This chain's CDR3 is CASSYWTGQNTEAFF. The CDR3 DNA is TGTGCCAGCAGTTACTGGACAGGACAGAACACTGAAGCTTTCTTT.

The DNA of the CDR3 is TGTGCCAGCAGCTCGATTGGGGGAGGGCCCTACACCGGGGAGCTGTTTTTT. Its protein product is CASSSIGGGPYTGELFF. The rearrangement uses TRBV7-3 and TRBJ2-2, with 7 nucleotides matching TRBD2. CDR1 is SGHTA, CDR2 FQGTGA, per germline. V lost 4 bases to trimming and J lost 3 bases; unmatched junction nucleotides: 11. The CDR3 contains 17 residues. Full variable domain (outside the CDR3, taken from reference TRBV7-3 and TRBJ2-2): GAGVSQTPSNKVTEKGKYVELRCDPISGHTALYWYRQSLGQGPEFLIYFQGTGAADDSGLPNDRFFAVRPEGSVSTLKIQRTERGDSAVYLCASSSIGGGPYTGELFFGEGSRLTVL.

This clonotype has at least ten counts. The chain uses TRBV30 and TRBJ2-7, with TRBD2 as a possible D gene (5 bases). The V and J ends lost 0 bases and 0 bases respectively, with 9 bases between them. Germline-derived CDR1 and CDR2 are GTSNPN and SVGIG (reference sequence). The CDR3 is 14 amino acids. The CDR3 nucleotides are TGTGCCTGGAGTGTATCTAGCAGCTCCTACGAGCAGTACTTC. Translated: CAWSVSSSSYEQYF.

The sample holds many counts of this clonotype. The genes are TRBV5-6 and TRBJ2-7; TRBD1 aligns across 7 bases. The CDR3 is 14 amino acids. The germline V gene has CDR1 SGHDT and CDR2 YYEEEE. Trimming removed 3 bases from V and 1 base from J; junction bases left unmatched: 4. The CDR3: CASSYDRASYEQYF. For the CDR3, the DNA is TGTGCCAGCAGCTATGACAGGGCTTCCTACGAGCAGTACTTC.

This clonotype was detected ten times or more. V usage is TRBV9 and J usage is TRBJ1-2; D may be TRBD1 (5 bases). V lost 0 bases to trimming and J lost 5 bases, with 14 bases between them. This CDR3 is built from 15 residues. Germline V gene sequence: CDR1 SGDLS, CDR2 YYNGEE. The CDR3 sequence is CASSVEEGRPYGYTF. CDR3 DNA sequence: TGTGCCAGCAGCGTAGAGGAGGGGCGCCCGTATGGCTACACCTTC.

This clonotype was recorded many times. The chain is built from TRBV7-2 and TRBJ2-5; 9 bases line up with TRBD2. The CDR3 is 15 residues long. V shed 3 bases, J shed 5 bases, and the junction held 7 bases outside the gene matches. Per the germline V gene, CDR1 is SGHTA and CDR2 is FQGNSA. CDR3 nucleotides: TGTGCCAGCAGCTTCCAGCGGGGGGTAGGGGAGACCCAGTACTTC. It translates to CASSFQRGVGETQYF.

V is TRBV6-5 and J is TRBJ2-7; D remains unclear. V dropped 0 bases and J dropped 4 bases, with 10 bases sitting between them. CDR1 is MNHEY, CDR2 SVGAGI, per germline. This CDR3 is 14 amino acids long. This CDR3 reads CASSYSHSTYEQYF. The CDR3 DNA is TGTGCCAGCAGTTACTCCCACTCCACGTACGAGCAGTACTTC.